Each of the 20 T cell receptor beta chains below was sequenced from the same sample in a study of T cells in Graves' hyperthyroidism and ophthalmopathy. Amplified regions were TCR beta CDR3 sequences from RNA transcripts. TCR CDR3 underwent first-round RT-PCR with the HTBI primer set. TCRdb reprocessed the multiplex PCR reads via MiXCR and lists one record per CDR3 protein. This table holds around 520,000 distinct CDR3 sequences, roughly a quarter found once. Sequencing was done on a sample of blood. The origin of the receptors is a young woman with Graves' ophthalmopathy.

This clonotype was seen a few times. The gene calls are TRBV4-1 and TRBJ1-6, with 7 bases fitting TRBD1. The germline CDR1 and CDR2 sequences are MGHRA and YSYEKL. The CDR3 consists of 18 residues. J gave up 11 bases and V 0 bases, and 16 bases lay outside the gene matches. The CDR3 DNA reads as TGCGCCAGCAGCCAAGATCCTTCCCGACAGGGAAGGTGGCCACCCCTCCACTTT. This translates into CASSQDPSRQGRWPPLHF.

This clonotype was detected many times. V usage is TRBV29-1 and J usage is TRBJ1-1; D gene uncertain. From germline, CDR1 is SQVTM and CDR2 ANQGSEA. V shed 7 bases and J shed 1 base, with 22 bases lying between them. The CDR3 sequence is 16 residues long. The CDR3: CSASQRAVIANTEAFF. CDR3 bases: TGCAGCGCAAGTCAACGGGCAGTAATAGCGAACACTGAAGCTTTCTTT.

This clonotype was counted at least ten times. The chain joins TRBV24-1 to TRBJ2-7; D is possibly TRBD1 (6 bases). Trimming removed 8 bases at V and 0 bases at J, with 10 bases between. The CDR3 consists of 13 residues. The germline V gene has CDR1 KGHDR and CDR2 SFDVKD. CDR3: CATMPGDSYEQYF. DNA of the CDR3: TGTGCCACCATGCCAGGGGACTCCTACGAGCAGTACTTC.

This clonotype was counted a few times. The rearrangement links TRBV19 to TRBJ1-2; D gene ambiguous. Per germline, CDR1 LNHDA and CDR2 SQIVND (reference sequence). This CDR3 is built from 15 residues. V was cut by 4 bases and J by 0 bases, with 12 bases left in between. The CDR3 is CASSKEGWANYGYTF. In nucleotides, the CDR3 is TGTGCCAGTAGTAAGGAGGGATGGGCTAACTATGGCTACACCTTC.

Ten or more counts support this clonotype. The CDR3 protein is CASSYSRRPSYEQYF. The CDR3 bases are TGTGCCAGCAGTTACTCGCGCAGGCCCTCCTACGAGCAGTACTTC. The chain uses TRBV6-5 and TRBJ2-7; D is undetermined. CDR1 is MNHEY and CDR2 is SVGAGI in the germline V gene. The CDR3 has 15 residues. V shed 0 bases and J shed 0 bases, with 9 bases lying between them.

The sample holds many counts of this clonotype. V gene TRBV30 combines with J gene TRBJ1-2, with D uncertain. CDR1 is GTSNPN, CDR2 SVGIG, per germline (reference sequence). The CDR3 is 13 residues long. V was clipped by 5 bases and J by 4 bases, with 14 bases between them. The DNA of the CDR3 is TGTGCCTGGCTGACATCCGCCCGCTATGGCTACACCTTC. This gives the protein CAWLTSARYGYTF.

This clonotype has a handful of counts. The chain links TRBV20-1 to TRBJ2-5; perhaps TRBD2 as D (5 bases). The CDR3 spans 12 residues. The V end lost 3 bases, the J end lost 4 bases, and 9 bases lay between the germline ends. Germline V gives CDR1 DFQATT, CDR2 SNEGSKA (reference sequence). CDR3 loop: CSASRSGETQYF. The CDR3 nucleotides are TGCAGTGCTAGCCGGAGCGGAGAGACCCAGTACTTC.

This clonotype was observed at least ten times. The chain joins TRBV5-1 to TRBJ2-5; D gene unclear. The ends were cut back, 2 bases at V and 2 bases at J, with 7 bases in the middle. The V gene's germline CDR1 is SGHRS and CDR2 YFSETQ. The CDR3 contains 13 residues. This CDR3 reads CASSFLGQETQYF. CDR3 in DNA: TGCGCCAGCAGCTTTTTAGGGCAAGAGACCCAGTACTTC.

CDR3 sequence (DNA): TGTGCCGCTGGGGGTTACACTGAAGCTTTCTTT. Translated, it gives CAAGGYTEAFF. The rearrangement uses TRBV12-3 or TRBV12-4 and TRBJ1-1; D perhaps matches TRBD1 (5 bases). V was trimmed by 11 bases and J by 3 bases, leaving 10 bases between them. The CDR3 is 11 amino acids.

This clonotype came up many times. The J gene is TRBJ2-6, the V gene TRBV5-1; no firm D call. This CDR3 is 15 amino acids long. The V and J ends lost 0 bases and 0 bases respectively, with 4 bases between them. The V gene's germline CDR1 is SGHRS and CDR2 YFSETQ. The CDR3 loop reads CASSLVGSGANVLTF. CDR3 nucleotides: TGCGCCAGCAGCTTGGTAGGCTCTGGGGCCAACGTCCTGACTTTC.

This clonotype was picked up many times. The DNA for the CDR3 is TGTGCTAGTGGTTTGCAGGGATCGGAGACCCAGTACTTC. Its translation: CASGLQGSETQYF. The V call is TRBV12-5, the J call TRBJ2-5, with D possibly matching TRBD1 (5 bases). This CDR3 is built from 13 residues. The V gene lost 2 bases and the J gene lost 5 bases, with 9 bases spanning the gap. The germline CDR1 and CDR2 sequences are LGHNT and FRNRAP.

This clonotype was counted ten times or more. This chain uses TRBV2 with TRBJ2-2; TRBD2 matches at 8 bases. V lost 10 bases to trimming and J lost 1 base; unmatched junction nucleotides: 8. The CDR3 has 15 amino acids. Germline assignment: CDR1 SNHLY and CDR2 FYNNEI. CDR3 sequence reads: CATERLAGNTGELFF. CDR3 sequence (DNA): TGTGCCACCGAGAGGCTAGCGGGGAACACCGGGGAGCTGTTTTTT.

At least ten counts were recorded for this clonotype. The genes are TRBV24-1 and TRBJ1-5; 9 bases match TRBD1. V shed 4 bases and J 7 bases; nucleotides not matched to a gene: 7. The CDR3 covers 15 residues. Germline V gene lookup returns CDR1 KGHDR and CDR2 SFDVKD. The CDR3 is CATSEGQGLGQPQHF. The DNA of the CDR3 is TGTGCCACCAGTGAGGGACAGGGTTTAGGGCAGCCCCAGCATTTT.

This clonotype was detected many times. The rearrangement joins TRBV7-8 to TRBJ1-1; D is unresolved. Trimming removed 3 bases from V and 4 bases from J, with 12 bases in between. This CDR3 contains 14 residues. Germline V gene sequence: CDR1 SGHVS, CDR2 FQNEAQ. CDR3 loop: CASSFEGMGTEAFF. The CDR3 DNA reads TGTGCCAGCAGCTTCGAGGGAATGGGCACTGAAGCTTTCTTT.

This clonotype was detected many times. V usage is TRBV6-4 and J usage is TRBJ2-7; D remains ambiguous. Germline V CDR1 and CDR2: MRHNA, SNTAGT. The CDR3 spans 11 residues. V was cut by 2 bases and J by 11 bases, with 10 bases left in between. The CDR3 DNA reads TGTGCCAGCAGTGACATAGGGTCCGAGTACTTC. As protein: CASSDIGSEYF.

Note on this clonotype: The conserved final phenylalanine or tryptophan is absent from the CDR3, which likely points to a read error. CDR3 nucleotides: TGTGCCAGCAGTTTTAGAAGCACTAACTATGGCTACACCCTC. Amino acid sequence: CASSFRSTNYGYTL. J is TRBJ1-2 and V is TRBV28; D unresolved. Germline CDR1 MDHEN, CDR2 SYDVKM. The CDR3 length is 14 residues. Deletions cut 3 bases from V and 0 bases from J, with 8 bases between.

The rearrangement joins TRBV20-1 to TRBJ2-7; D is perhaps TRBD2 (6 bases). The V gene's germline CDR1 is DFQATT and CDR2 SNEGSKA (reference sequence). V was clipped by 3 bases and J by 0 bases, with 9 bases between them. The CDR3 consists of 13 residues. The DNA for the CDR3 is TGCAGTGCTAGTTCCGGGAGCTCCTACGAGCAGTACTTC. Translating it yields CSASSGSSYEQYF.

A few counts support this clonotype. V usage is TRBV6-2 or TRBV6-3 and J usage is TRBJ1-1; maybe TRBD1 (6 bases). The V gene lost 0 bases and the J gene lost 3 bases, with 20 bases spanning the gap. CDR1 MNHEY and CDR2 SVGEGT come from the germline V gene. This CDR3 region has 18 residues. The CDR3 DNA is TGTGCCAGCAGTTACTCACGCAGGGGTCTCGTTACGGACACTGAAGCTTTCTTT. Its protein is CASSYSRRGLVTDTEAFF.

This clonotype was detected many times. The rearrangement joins TRBV14 to TRBJ1-1, with D tentatively TRBD1 (5 bases). The CDR3 spans 14 residues. Per the germline V gene, CDR1 is SGHDN and CDR2 is FVKESK. Trimming removed 3 bases at V and 7 bases at J, with 15 bases between. The chain's CDR3 is CASSQPGRTREAFF. CDR3 DNA sequence: TGTGCCAGCAGCCAGCCGGGGCGAACCCGTGAAGCTTTCTTT.

This clonotype was detected ten times or more. The V gene is TRBV7-9, the J gene TRBJ2-7, with 8 bases that match TRBD2. Looked up from germline, CDR1 is SEHNR and CDR2 is FQNEAQ (reference sequence). The CDR3 has 14 amino acids. The V gene end was trimmed by 5 bases and the J gene end by 5 bases; junction bases not matched to a gene: 8. This CDR3 reads CASSPGLGIHEQYF. CDR3 nucleotide sequence: TGTGCCAGCAGCCCGGGACTAGGGATCCACGAGCAGTACTTC.